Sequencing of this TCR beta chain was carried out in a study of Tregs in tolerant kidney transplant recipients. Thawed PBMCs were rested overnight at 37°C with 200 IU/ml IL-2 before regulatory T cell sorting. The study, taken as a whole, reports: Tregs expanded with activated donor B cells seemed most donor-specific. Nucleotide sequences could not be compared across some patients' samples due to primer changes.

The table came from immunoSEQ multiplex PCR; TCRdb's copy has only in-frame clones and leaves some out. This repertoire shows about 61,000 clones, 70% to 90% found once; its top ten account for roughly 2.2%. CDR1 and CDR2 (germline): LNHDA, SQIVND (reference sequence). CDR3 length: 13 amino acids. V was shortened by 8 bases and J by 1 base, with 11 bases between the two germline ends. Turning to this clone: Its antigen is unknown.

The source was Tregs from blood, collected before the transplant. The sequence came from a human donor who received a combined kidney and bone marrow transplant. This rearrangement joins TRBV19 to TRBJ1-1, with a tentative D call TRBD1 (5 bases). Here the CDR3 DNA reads TGTGCCAGTGTCGGGACGGAGAACACTGAAGCTTTCTTT. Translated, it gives CASVGTENTEAFF.